This T cell receptor beta chain was documented in a study of blood T cell repertoires in COVID-19. Study-level background: T cells, B-cell-depleted T cells, or PBMCs provided the cDNA or gDNA that served as material.

Profiling relied on immunoSEQ multiplex PCR, and the TCRdb table lists in-frame clones only, not all of them. The sample holds about 160,000 clones, over 80% seen once. Germline CDR1 is MNHEY and CDR2 is SMNVEV (reference sequence). This CDR3 region has 16 residues. J was trimmed by 8 bases and V by 3 bases; bases with no gene match: 10. The source material was peripheral blood. The TCR comes from a woman at least 80 years old with active or convalescent COVID-19. The rearrangement links TRBV27 to TRBJ2-1; 10 nucleotides align to TRBD1. CDR3 sequence (DNA): TGTGCCAGCAGTTTGAACGGCAGGGGGACAGGGGATGAGCAGTTCTTC. Encoded protein: CASSLNGRGTGDEQFF.